This TCR beta chain originates from a study of Tregs in tolerant kidney transplant recipients. The repertoire was sequenced with immunoSEQ multiplex PCR; TCRdb's copy has only in-frame clones and lacks some. The table includes roughly 120,000 clones, about 90% detected once. CD4+CD25+CD127- Tregs, CD4+CD25- non-Tregs, CD4 and CD8 cells were sorted. On this clone: Its antigen remains unknown.

V gave up 4 bases and J gave up 2 bases, with 15 bases separating them. CDR1 and CDR2 (germline): MNHNS, SASEGT. CDR3 length: 16 amino acids. Overall study findings and caveats: The most relevant donor-specific Treg TCRbeta repertoire apparently came from expansion with activated donor B cells.

The clonotype originates from a human donor in good health. The sample was CD4+ T cells from blood. The V call is TRBV6-1, the J call TRBJ1-3; D not certain. CDR3: CASSGERLQTGNTIYF. For the CDR3, the DNA is TGTGCCAGCAGTGGTGAGAGACTTCAAACTGGAAACACCATATATTTT.